Shown below are 17 T cell receptor beta chains from a single sample sequenced in a study of T cells in Graves' hyperthyroidism and ophthalmopathy. Amplification targeted TCR beta CDR3 regions from RNA transcripts. Primed by the HTBI set, a first-round RT-PCR was run on the TCR CDR3. From the multiplex PCR reads, TCRdb called clonotypes with MiXCR, one entry per CDR3 protein. This table has about 400,000 distinct CDR3 sequences, more than 13% appearing once. Sequenced material: blood. These receptors were taken from a woman aged 30 to 39 with Graves' hyperthyroidism.

Ten or more counts support this clonotype. V usage is TRBV11-2 and J usage is TRBJ2-7, with 8 bases identical to TRBD1. Trimming removed 0 bases from V and 5 bases from J; junction bases left unmatched: 3. There are 14 residues in the CDR3. Germline V CDR1 and CDR2: SGHAT, FQNNGV. The CDR3 sequence is CASSLDRGLHEQYF. The CDR3 bases are TGTGCCAGCAGCTTAGACAGGGGGCTACACGAGCAGTACTTC.

The table lists this clonotype with many counts. V and J are TRBV27 and TRBJ2-7; D gene unclear. The V end lost 6 bases, the J end lost 1 base, and 10 bases lay between the germline ends. This CDR3 has 13 amino acids. CDR1 MNHEY and CDR2 SMNVEV come from the germline V gene (reference sequence). For the CDR3, the DNA is TGTGCCAGCAGGAGACCGGAATCCTACGAGCAGTACTTC. It translates to CASRRPESYEQYF.

This clonotype was observed many times. This chain uses TRBV29-1 with TRBJ2-5; the match to TRBD2 covers 13 bases. The length of the CDR3 is 14 residues. CDR1 is SQVTM, CDR2 ANQGSEA, per germline. Unmatched junction bases numbered 1, after V lost 1 base and J lost 5 bases. The CDR3, as DNA: TGCAGCGTTGAAGGGACTAGCGGGAGCGAGACCCAGTACTTC. Protein sequence: CSVEGTSGSETQYF. Together with reference TRBV29-1 and TRBJ2-5, the CDR3 gives the full variable domain: SAVISQKPSRDICQRGTSLTIQCQVDSQVTMMFWYRQQPGQSLTLIATANQGSEATYESGFVIDKFPISRPNLTFSTLTVSNMSPEDSSIYLCSVEGTSGSETQYFGPGTRLLVL.

At least ten counts were recorded for this clonotype. The chain uses TRBV11-2 and TRBJ2-2; 9 nucleotides line up with TRBD1. The junction had 9 bases not matched to a gene; V was cut back by 6 bases and J by 1 base. The CDR3 contains 17 residues. The germline CDR1 and CDR2 sequences are SGHAT and FQNNGV. The CDR3 is CASRPPGTGWNTGELFF. In nucleotides, the CDR3 is TGTGCCAGCAGACCCCCCGGGACAGGGTGGAACACCGGGGAGCTGTTTTTT.

This clonotype was seen repeatedly, ten times or more. J is TRBJ2-1 and V is TRBV7-6; 9 bases align to TRBD2. The germline gives CDR1 SGHVS, CDR2 FNYEAQ. Trimming cost V 0 bases and J 8 bases; bases outside gene matches: 8. CDR3 length: 16 residues. Here the CDR3 reads CASSLAGREGQDEQFF. DNA for the CDR3: TGTGCCAGCAGCTTAGCCGGGCGGGAGGGTCAGGATGAGCAGTTCTTC.

In its sample, this clonotype was seen many times. This chain connects TRBV28 to TRBJ1-2; D is undetermined. There are 14 residues in the CDR3. Trimming took off 5 bases at V and 3 bases at J, with 13 bases between the two ends. Germline V gene sequence: CDR1 MDHEN, CDR2 SYDVKM. The DNA for the CDR3 is TGTGCCAGCAGTGGGCATAGCCTCCACTATGGCTACACCTTC. This gives the protein CASSGHSLHYGYTF.

V and J are TRBV13 and TRBJ2-1; 9 nucleotides agree with TRBD2. Germline-derived CDR1 and CDR2 are PRHDT and FYEKMQ (reference sequence). The junction had 9 bases not matched to a gene; V was cut back by 5 bases and J by 4 bases. The length of the CDR3 is 16 residues. CDR3 sequence reads: CASSPWLAGEYNEQFF. The CDR3 coding sequence is TGTGCCAGCAGCCCGTGGTTAGCGGGGGAGTACAATGAGCAGTTCTTC.

The chain is built from TRBV18 and TRBJ1-4; a weak D match, TRBD1 (5 bases). CDR1 and CDR2 (germline): KGHSH, LQKENI. This CDR3 has 17 amino acids. V lost 1 base, J lost 0 bases, and 12 bases lay in between. In DNA form, the CDR3 reads TGTGCCAGCTCACCACAACAGGATCCTGCAACTAATGAAAAACTGTTTTTT. This gives the protein CASSPQQDPATNEKLFF. Full variable domain (outside the CDR3, taken from reference TRBV18 and TRBJ1-4): NAGVMQNPRHLVRRRGQEARLRCSPMKGHSHVYWYRQLPEEGLKFMVYLQKENIIDESGMPKERFSAEFPKEGPSILRIQQVVRGDSAAYFCASSPQQDPATNEKLFFGSGTQLSVL.

This clonotype was recorded many times. The chain recombines TRBV29-1 with TRBJ2-1; D ambiguous. The CDR3 runs to 11 residues. The V gene lost 2 bases and the J gene lost 8 bases, with 7 bases spanning the gap. The germline V gene has CDR1 SQVTM and CDR2 ANQGSEA. The CDR3 reads CSVELRHEQFF. The DNA of the CDR3 is TGCAGCGTTGAATTGCGCCATGAGCAGTTCTTC.

This clonotype showed up many times. The genes are TRBV30 and TRBJ1-1, with D hard to call. Germline CDR1 reads GTSNPN; CDR2 reads SVGIG (reference sequence). The length of the CDR3 is 14 residues. Trimming shortened V by 0 bases and J by 4 bases, and 12 bases separated the two germline ends. Written as DNA, the CDR3 is TGTGCCTGGAGTGTACTCGGGCCCGGCACTGAAGCTTTCTTT. Amino acid sequence: CAWSVLGPGTEAFF.

This clonotype occurred a few times. This chain connects TRBV6-1 to TRBJ2-1; the D gene is possibly TRBD2 (5 bases). The CDR3 consists of 14 residues. Germline-derived CDR1 and CDR2 are MNHNS and SASEGT. The V and J ends lost 4 bases and 4 bases respectively, with 11 bases between them. This chain's CDR3 is CASSALVGYNEQFF. CDR3 DNA: TGTGCCAGCAGTGCACTAGTAGGTTACAATGAGCAGTTCTTC.

The CDR3 DNA follows: TGTGCCAGCCGGACAGGGGGTTGGGCTAACTATGGCTACACCTTC. Encoded protein: CASRTGGWANYGYTF. This chain joins TRBV27 and TRBJ1-2, with 10 bases identical to TRBD1. The CDR3 extends over 15 amino acids. Trimming took 8 bases from V and 0 from J; bases not matched to a gene: 6. Germline V gene lookup returns CDR1 MNHEY and CDR2 SMNVEV (reference sequence).

This clonotype was found many times. This rearrangement joins TRBV10-2 to TRBJ2-3; D possibly corresponds to TRBD1 (5 bases). V lost 2 bases to trimming and J lost 8 bases, with 20 bases between them. CDR1 is WSHSY, CDR2 SAAADI, per germline. This CDR3 contains 16 residues. The CDR3 bases are TGCGCCAGCAGTGAGAGGGGCCTCGACCTGGGATTTACGCAGTATTTT. Its translation is CASSERGLDLGFTQYF.

This clonotype was counted a few times. In DNA, the CDR3 is TGTGCCAGCACATCAGGGTACGACTCCTACAATGAGCAGTTCTTC. It codes for CASTSGYDSYNEQFF. The gene calls are TRBV6-1 and TRBJ2-1, with D possibly TRBD1 on 5 matching bases. Germline loops: CDR1 MNHNS, CDR2 SASEGT. The length of the CDR3 is 15 residues. Trimming shortened V by 7 bases and J by 0 bases, and 13 bases separated the two germline ends.

Ten or more counts support this clonotype. The rearrangement links TRBV20-1 to TRBJ2-3; 9 bases map to TRBD2. The CDR3 contains 14 residues. J lost 7 bases, V lost 2 bases, and 7 bases had no gene match. The germline V gene has CDR1 DFQATT and CDR2 SNEGSKA (reference sequence). This CDR3 reads CSARIAGEGYTQYF. The CDR3 coding sequence is TGCAGTGCTAGAATAGCGGGAGAGGGCTATACGCAGTATTTT.

The chain joins TRBV6-2 or TRBV6-3 to TRBJ2-1, with 10 nucleotides matching TRBD2. The junction had 7 bases not matched to a gene; V was cut back by 4 bases and J by 4 bases. The CDR3 is 16 residues long. Germline values: CDR1 MNHEY, CDR2 SVGEGT. DNA for the CDR3: TGTGCCAGCAGTTCTCGACTAGCGGGTCAATACAATGAGCAGTTCTTC. Translated: CASSSRLAGQYNEQFF.

This clonotype was picked up a small number of times. J is TRBJ2-3 and V is TRBV3-1; 9 bases are shared with TRBD2. J was trimmed by 5 bases and V by 4 bases; bases with no gene match: 7. Looked up from germline, CDR1 is LGHDT and CDR2 is YNNKEL (reference sequence). The CDR3 totals 15 residues. The CDR3: CASSLSGSFLDTQYF. CDR3 DNA: TGTGCCAGCAGCCTTAGCGGGAGTTTTTTAGATACGCAGTATTTT.